This T cell receptor beta chain was obtained from a study of cytomegalovirus exposure and HLA in healthy donors listed by TCRdb under 2017. Regarding the study in general: An earlier analysis of roughly 500 of the donors reported approximately 290 Gb of sequence data and more than 90 million unique TCR beta sequences from about 200 million T cells. An early release that covered approximately 600 HLA-typed donors contained 250 to 350 gigabases of sequencing data and tens of millions of unique TCR sequences. Among the roughly 380 genotyped donors, approximately 81% belonged to the genetic ancestry cluster associated with self-reported Caucasian donors. The study was designed to test whether signatures of past pathogen exposure could be identified by cataloging public T cell receptors. The study profiled the T cell repertoires of some 610 subjects by immunosequencing and related them to cytomegalovirus serostatus. Along with the approximately 650-subject first cohort, a separate validation cohort of 120 different subjects was used. To predict cytomegalovirus infection status, the study brought together high-throughput TCR immunosequencing, statistical association of individual TCRs with disease status, and machine learning. A later analysis re-analyzed previously published TCR beta repertoires from 666 donors and added high-resolution HLA genotyping to study TCR occurrence patterns. Rather than drawing on any new phenotypic data, the later analysis identified candidate immune exposures from TCR beta sequences and the way those sequences occurred across donors. To decide whether each TCR beta V gene segment behaved as functional or pseudogenic, an earlier analysis of nearly 600 of the donors relied on high-throughput TCR beta sequencing. Donor age, sex, ethnicity and CMV serostatus were compiled together with the repertoire data. Genome-wide SNP genotypes for about 55% of the 666 donors were used in a later genetic analysis, which treated that subset as a discovery cohort. All discovery cohort repertoires had been generated using a single sequencing platform. HLA typing included class I and class II loci at four-digit resolution. The number of donors typed differed by locus, with about 629-640 for A, B, C, DRB1 and DQB1, around 520 for DQA1, 600 to 610 for DPA1, and 472 for DPB1. Four or five DR-DQ haplotypes were handled as single units for association and clustering because linkage in the cohort was strong. Among approximately 370 genotyped donors of the cohort, an average of approximately 240,000 unique TCR beta nucleotide sequences was sequenced per donor, of which 15% to 20% were non-productive.

The library came from the immunoSEQ multiplex PCR assay. The multiplex PCR relied on a mix of 60 forward primers for TCR Vbeta segments and 13 reverse primers for TCR Jbeta segments. The CDR3 region of rearranged TCR beta genes was amplified from genomic DNA by a multiplex PCR assay. On the Illumina HiSeq System, the amplified TCR beta libraries were sequenced as 87-base-pair reads. Concerning the study's data processing: A later analysis counted approximately 76 million unique TCR beta chains across the 550 to 700 repertoires, and some 12 million of these chains were shared by at least two donors. Raw reads were error-corrected and collapsed into unique sequences with a nearest-neighbor algorithm that merged closely related sequences to remove PCR and sequencing errors. Alignment of CDR3 sequences to IMGT reference sequences was used to assign V, D and J gene segments. For a sequence to be retained, a match of at least six nucleotides was required to both a V gene segment and a J gene segment. A rearrangement counted as productive if the CDR3 had no stop codons and remained in frame with V and J, and every other rearrangement counted as non-productive. CDR3 was defined by IMGT convention, running from the second conserved V-encoded cysteine to the conserved J-encoded phenylalanine. The earlier analysis of about 620 of the donors excluded sequences that lacked an unambiguous match to a single V gene segment. In an earlier analysis of a few hundred of the donors, a V segment was called functional when productive rearrangements were above 56.7%, and segregating when the standard deviation between donors exceeded 5%. A statistical classification framework was built to diagnose cytomegalovirus status from the catalog of TCR beta chain sequences. A later analysis assigned V and J genes by comparing TCR nucleotide sequences with IMGT/GENE-DB human TR gene sequences. Using the TCRdist pipeline, a later analysis assigned CDR3 sequences along with most-parsimonious VDJ recombination scenarios. A later analysis defined each TCR beta chain by its CDR3 amino acid sequence plus V-gene family, and excluded reads lacking a unique V-gene family. As a way to deal with suspected cross-contamination and a sequencing artifact, a later analysis dropped hundreds of nucleotide sequences that were highly shared and had low generation probability. In a later analysis, a clonal expansion index was calculated for each public chain from normalized within-repertoire ranks of inferred template counts. In a later analysis, generation probabilities were computed using a VDJ recombination model fitted to out-of-frame rearrangements, and the results were checked against IGoR. In a later analysis, hypergeometric tests were used to score TCR-TCR, TCR-HLA and TCR-CMV co-occurrence, with a repertoire-size bias correction applied to TCR pairs. False discovery rates were estimated in a later analysis by permuting HLA or CMV assignments 20 times. In a later analysis, co-occurring TCRs were grouped using DBSCAN, with TCRdist sequence similarity added in when clustering inside HLA-allele-positive subsets. For co-occurrence clustering, repertoires with fewer than 30,000 or more than 120,000 public chains were excluded, along with four or five repertoires with anomalous nucleotide sharing. The source is immuneACCESS, and TCRdb retained only in-frame sequences with V and J called. Part of the clones is not carried over; for the studies checked, unresolved V genes explain less than half of this, and the remainder is unexplained. The V and J calls and the clone size are those of that table, but D and trimming were determined from the DNA. The table held for this sample gives tens of thousands of clones. The ten largest clones represent roughly 3.8% of the sample.

Broader findings and caveats from the paper: Most TCR sequences were seen in very few donors, while some public TCRs were found in many individuals. Because the 87-base-pair reads could not distinguish some IMGT-functional V segments, including TRBV6-2 and TRBV6-3, those segments were excluded. CMV serostatus was the only immune exposure information available for the cohort. Compared with equally common non-associated chains, HLA-associated TCR beta chains in a later analysis were more clonally expanded and had lower generation probabilities. Specific HLA alleles were associated with 16,951 TCR beta sequences at a false discovery rate of 0.05 in a later analysis. According to a later analysis, parvovirus B19, influenza, CMV and Epstein-Barr virus appeared linked to several top co-occurrence clusters. When HLA alleles, especially DR and DQ, strongly co-occurred, attributing TCR associations to individual alleles was difficult. A total of 150 or so TCR beta chains were listed by the study as associated with cytomegalovirus. In a later analysis, most CMV-associated TCR beta chains were found to appear HLA-restricted, with HLA associations seemingly driven largely by CMV exposure. According to a later genetic analysis, donors in an Asian-associated ancestry cluster had fewer N-insertions in productive TCRs than the roughly 660-donor mean. Some 16 rarely observed V segments, including chromosome 9 orphons, were excluded from the earlier analysis of almost 600 of the donors because counts were too low. The classifier was reported to diagnose cytomegalovirus status with high specificity and sensitivity in both the original and validation cohorts. Sequencing depth was assumed to be roughly uniform across donors in the presence/absence analyses, though that assumption may not hold. In an earlier analysis of 450 to 750 of the donors, most TCR beta V segments appeared in productive rearrangements about 87% or about 30% of the time, broadly matching IMGT annotations. In a later genetic analysis, a missense DCLRE1C variant was associated with V-gene and J-gene trimming of TCR beta chains, and the association was replicated in an independent cohort. In vitro tests confirmed that a few of the cytomegalovirus-associated TCR beta chains recognize cytomegalovirus antigens. Correlated functional status among segregating V segments might reflect linkage disequilibrium, but an unknown experimental factor could not be ruled out. Because some donors lacked HLA typing at each locus, the association tests relied only on the typed subset. A further reported finding was that TCR beta sequences accurately predicted the HLA-A and HLA-B alleles for most subjects in the first cohort. This cohort had only TCR beta chains sequenced, and the lack of alpha or paired-chain data limited which features could be detected. According to the authors, the approach could potentially be generalized to other disease states and immunological phenotypes. A cluster of highly shared sequence variants was judged likely to represent a technical artifact of the sequencing pipeline. In a later analysis, the rate of TCR association differed among HLA loci, with DRB1 alleles having the most associated TCRs and HLA-C alleles having the fewest.

The cohort was made up of under 800 healthy bone marrow donors. All cohort members were sampled while nominally healthy, although unrecorded immune exposures were likely present. The donor tested CMV seropositive, placing the donor among the 289 seropositive members of the cohort. A peripheral blood sample was collected from each donor, and TCR beta sequencing was performed on peripheral blood mononuclear cells. Genomic DNA was extracted from the blood cell samples with the Qiagen DNeasy Blood Extraction Kit. Its frequency places this clone as medium-sized (0.01 to 0.1%); no count is recorded. Its target antigen remains unknown. The germline V gene gives CDR1 as SGHDN and CDR2 as FVKESK. The germline V end is reduced by 4 bases and the J end by 5 bases; junction bases left unmatched: 7. CDR3 length: 15 amino acids, cysteine to phenylalanine. The only DNA kept is the CDR3, 45 bases in frame from the first base.

The sample comprised PBMCs. This sequence was found in a female donor in good health and CMV-seropositive. The chain joins TRBV14 to TRBJ2-1; 8 of the junction bases match TRBD2. This receptor carries the CDR3 CASSRLAFSDNEQFF. The sequenced DNA: TGTGCCAGCAGCCGACTAGCGTTTTCCGACAATGAGCAGTTCTTC.